A single T cell receptor beta chain is shown here with its context. The clone's antigen remains unknown. No much larger clonotype is one base removed from it; base qualities were not supplied. Donors were around 37 systemically healthy Caucasian individuals from Russia aged 6 to 90 years. Around 10 milliliters of peripheral blood were drawn from each donor into EDTA-treated Vacutainer tubes. Ficoll-Paque density-gradient centrifugation was used to isolate PBMCs, with at least 7 million per sample. Total RNA, at least 5 micrograms per sample, was extracted from PBMCs with Trizol reagent. Naive CD45RAhigh/CD27high T cell percentages were measured by flow cytometry on a PBMC aliquot from every donor. Library prep was done by 5' RACE. The sample was run on an Illumina HiSeq 2500. A second PCR of roughly 6 to 11 cycles was performed with a sample-barcoded 5' primer and a J-beta primer mix. A unique molecular identifier was introduced onto each TCR beta cDNA molecule by a template-switch 5' adaptor carrying 12 random nucleotides. Each sample yielded at least 3 million CDR3-containing paired-end reads. The Mint cDNA synthesis kit, primed by a TRBC-specific oligonucleotide, was used to synthesize first-strand cDNA from all RNA. All cDNA was treated with uracil-DNA glycosylase and then went through a first 18-cycle PCR with the universal primers M1SS and BC2_uni_R. For the original study's pipeline: Normalization of each sample was performed by random selection of 1 million high-quality reads, each carrying a distinct molecular identifier. Reads sharing molecular identifiers were discarded rather than binned into consensus sequences. CDR3 identification, clonotype clustering and error correction used MiTCR with a Q25 quality threshold and the strictest error-elimination algorithm. A nonparametric unseen species model with Euler transformation was used to estimate a lower bound on total TCR beta diversity. TCRdb took the public reads, trimmed them with fastp at Q25, ran MiXCR for clone calling and kept in-frame beta chains. All rows with the same CDR3 protein become a single entry with the most common DNA and genes. The V and J calls and clone size come from TCRdb's table, not from the authors' own analysis. The sample has fewer than 800,000 distinct CDR3 sequences on record, under 25% of them singletons. The ten largest clones add up to roughly 3.6% of the sample.

These data come from a study of blood T cells in healthy people across ages (dated by TCRdb to between 2015 and 2017). A note on the overall study: In model experiments, template switching captured about one uniquely barcoded TCR beta cDNA molecule for every two T cells. For two donors (one aged 18 to 30 and one aged 80 or older), the study analyzed two additional independent replicas of 1 million unique cDNA reads from the same blood draw. The donors were split into four age groups: young (average about 15 years), middle-aged (roughly 39), aged (62) and long-lived (roughly 86). To avoid experimental bias, donors of different ages were spread randomly across the sequencing lanes. Age-related changes in TCR beta repertoire diversity were measured in the study by deep sequencing normalized with unique cDNA molecular identifiers.

From its cysteine to its phenylalanine, the CDR3 spans 15 amino acids. Kept here is only the CDR3 DNA, which spans 45 bases and is read in frame from base 1. CDR1 and CDR2, looked up from the germline V gene, are SGHRS and YFSETQ. V and J lose 4 bases and 4 bases, and a span of 15 bases separates them. The paper as a whole reports these results and caveats: The percentage of naive T cells measured by flow cytometry correlated strongly with observed TCR beta diversity. Compared with the aged group, more naive CD4+ T cells, fewer expanded clones and increased TCR diversity were shown by the long-lived group, suggesting age selection. Bulk unsorted PBMC profiling prevented conclusive comparison of naive and antigen-experienced compartments. Observed TCR beta diversity per million T cells fell roughly linearly with age, and a significant reduction was already apparent by age roughly 40. The CMV infection status of donors was not known, potentially confounding age-related changes in expanded clonotypes. Total diversity estimates from one million sequenced T cells were considered lower bounds and underestimates.

The source material was blood. The origin of this receptor is a man in his 70s in good health. The rearrangement joined TRBV5-1 to TRBJ2-1; the D gene cannot be resolved reliably. At the DNA level, the sequence is TGCGCCAGCAGCACGGACCGACTTGAGTACAATGAGCAGTTCTTC. This yields the protein CASSTDRLEYNEQFF.